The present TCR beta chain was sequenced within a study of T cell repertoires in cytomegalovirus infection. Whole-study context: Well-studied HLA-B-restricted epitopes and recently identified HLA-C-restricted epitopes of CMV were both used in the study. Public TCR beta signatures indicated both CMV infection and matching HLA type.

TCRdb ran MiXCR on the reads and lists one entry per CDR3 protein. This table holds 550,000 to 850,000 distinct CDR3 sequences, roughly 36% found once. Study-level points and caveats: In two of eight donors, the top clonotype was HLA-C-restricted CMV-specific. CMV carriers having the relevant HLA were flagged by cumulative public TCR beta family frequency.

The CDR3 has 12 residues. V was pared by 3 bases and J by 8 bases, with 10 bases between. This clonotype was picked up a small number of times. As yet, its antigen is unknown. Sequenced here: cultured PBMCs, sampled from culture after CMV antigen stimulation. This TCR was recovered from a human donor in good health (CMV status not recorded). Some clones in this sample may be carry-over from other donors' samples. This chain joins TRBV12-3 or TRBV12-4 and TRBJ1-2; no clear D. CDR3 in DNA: TGTGCCAGCAGTTTTTACAGTAGGGGCTACACCTTC. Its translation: CASSFYSRGYTF.